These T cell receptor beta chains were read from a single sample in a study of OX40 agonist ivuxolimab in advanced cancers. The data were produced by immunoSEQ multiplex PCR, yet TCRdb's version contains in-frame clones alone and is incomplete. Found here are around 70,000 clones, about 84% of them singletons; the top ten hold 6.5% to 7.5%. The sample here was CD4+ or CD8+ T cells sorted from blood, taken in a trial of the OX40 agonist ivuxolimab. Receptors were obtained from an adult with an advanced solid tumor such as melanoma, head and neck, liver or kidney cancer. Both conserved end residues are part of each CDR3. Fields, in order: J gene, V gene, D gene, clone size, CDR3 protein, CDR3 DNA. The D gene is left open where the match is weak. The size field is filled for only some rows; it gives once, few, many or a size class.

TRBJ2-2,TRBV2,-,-,CAQGGPPSNTGELFF,TGTGCCCAAGGGGGTCCCCCTTCCAACACCGGGGAGCTGTTTTTT
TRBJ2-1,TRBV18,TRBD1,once,CASSPQGASYNEQFF,TGTGCCAGCTCGCCACAGGGGGCGTCCTACAATGAGCAGTTCTTC
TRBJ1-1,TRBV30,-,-,CAWSRGVLAEAFF,TGTGCCTGGAGTAGGGGGGTTCTGGCTGAAGCTTTCTTT
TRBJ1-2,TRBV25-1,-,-,CASSDEWTRGYTF,TGTGCCAGCAGTGACGAGTGGACCAGAGGCTACACCTTC
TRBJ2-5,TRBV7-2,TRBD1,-,CASSTRTGAGETQYF,TGTGCCAGCAGCACAAGGACAGGGGCGGGAGAGACCCAGTACTTC
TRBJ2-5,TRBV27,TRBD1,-,CASSLFGTGRRETQYF,TGTGCCAGCAGTTTATTCGGGACAGGGCGGCGAGAGACCCAGTACTTC
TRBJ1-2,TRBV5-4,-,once,CASSGQGGKGYGYTF,TGTGCCAGCAGTGGACAAGGGGGAAAAGGGTATGGCTACACCTTC
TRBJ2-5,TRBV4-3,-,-,CASSQAKGIETQYF,TGCGCCAGCAGCCAAGCGAAAGGGATAGAGACCCAGTACTTC
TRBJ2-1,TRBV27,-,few,CASSLGGVYTFF,TGTGCCAGCAGTTTAGGAGGAGTCTATACGTTCTTC
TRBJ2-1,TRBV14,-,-,CASSSLHRTNEQFF,TGTGCCAGCAGCAGTCTACACAGGACCAATGAGCAGTTCTTC
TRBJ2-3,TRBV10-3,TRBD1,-,CAISDTRGSRTDTQYF,TGTGCCATCAGTGATACCAGGGGGAGTAGAACGGATACGCAGTATTTT
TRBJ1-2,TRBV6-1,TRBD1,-,CASTHQWEGAYGYTF,TGTGCCAGCACCCACCAGTGGGAGGGGGCATATGGCTACACCTTC
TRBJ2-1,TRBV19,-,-,CASSIEADNEQFF,TGTGCCAGTAGTATAGAGGCAGATAATGAGCAGTTCTTC
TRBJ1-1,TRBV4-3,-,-,CASRQGWGSGLNTEAFF,TGCGCCAGCAGACAAGGATGGGGGTCCGGGCTGAACACTGAAGCTTTCTTT
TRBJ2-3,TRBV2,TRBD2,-,CASSRRAGGADTQYF,TGTGCCAGCAGTCGACGAGCGGGGGGAGCAGATACGCAGTATTTT
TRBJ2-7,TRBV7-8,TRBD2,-,CASSLFSGKRSYEQYF,TGTGCCAGCAGCCTCTTTAGCGGGAAACGTTCCTACGAGCAGTACTTC
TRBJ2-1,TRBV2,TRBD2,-,CASSGREGLPNEQFF,TGTGCCAGCAGTGGACGGGAGGGCCTCCCCAATGAGCAGTTCTTC
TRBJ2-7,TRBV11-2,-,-,CASSRSTGAYEQYF,TGTGCCAGCAGCCGATCGACTGGAGCCTACGAGCAGTACTTC
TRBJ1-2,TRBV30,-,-,CAWSGTHGYTF,TGTGCCTGGAGCGGGACTCATGGCTACACCTTC
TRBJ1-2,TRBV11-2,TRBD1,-,CASSPKRDSISYTF,TGTGCCAGCAGCCCCAAACGGGACAGTATCAGCTACACCTTC
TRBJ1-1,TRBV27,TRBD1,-,CASSLNRGPLRNTEAFF,TGTGCCAGCAGTTTGAACAGGGGGCCCCTCCGGAACACTGAAGCTTTCTTT
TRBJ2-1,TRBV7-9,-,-,CASSPIREEQFF,TGTGCCAGCAGCCCCATCCGGGAGGAGCAGTTCTTC
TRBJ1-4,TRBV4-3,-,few,CASSHQAFSTNEKLFF,TGCGCCAGCAGCCATCAGGCCTTCTCAACTAATGAAAAACTGTTTTTT
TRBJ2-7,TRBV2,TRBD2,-,CASTKGRVDNEQYF,TGTGCCAGCACCAAGGGGAGGGTGGACAACGAGCAGTACTTC
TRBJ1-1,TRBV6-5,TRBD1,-,CASHPQGANTEAFF,TGTGCCAGCCACCCCCAGGGGGCGAACACTGAAGCTTTCTTT
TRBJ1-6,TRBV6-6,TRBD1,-,CASSSRDRGNSPLHF,TGTGCCAGCAGTTCCAGGGACAGGGGGAATTCACCCCTCCACTTT
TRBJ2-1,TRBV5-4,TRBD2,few,CASSSEPTSGGNNEQFF,TGTGCCAGCAGTTCGGAACCCACTAGCGGGGGAAACAATGAGCAGTTCTTC
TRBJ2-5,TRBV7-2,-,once,CASSLMDEETQYF,TGTGCCAGCAGCCTAATGGACGAGGAGACCCAGTACTTC
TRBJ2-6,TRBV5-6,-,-,CASSPRGGLNSGANVLTF,TGTGCCAGCAGCCCCCGGGGAGGACTGAACTCTGGGGCCAACGTCCTGACTTTC
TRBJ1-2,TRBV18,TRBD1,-,CASSITGGSDGYTF,TGTGCCAGCTCAATAACAGGGGGCTCAGATGGCTACACCTTC
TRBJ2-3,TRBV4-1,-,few,CASSPGGRGSGDDTQYF,TGCGCCAGCAGCCCAGGGGGGCGGGGAAGCGGGGACGATACGCAGTATTTT
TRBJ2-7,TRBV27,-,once,CASSSALQGLHYEQYF,TGTGCCAGCAGTTCCGCATTACAGGGACTTCATTACGAGCAGTACTTC
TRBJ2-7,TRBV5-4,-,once,CASSLNRDEQYF,TGTGCCAGCAGCCTAAACAGGGACGAGCAGTACTTC
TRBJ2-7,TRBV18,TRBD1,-,CASGDRAYEQYF,TGTGCCAGCGGGGACAGGGCCTACGAGCAGTACTTC
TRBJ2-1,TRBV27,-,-,CASSIGRQNEQFF,TGTGCCAGCAGTATCGGACGGCAGAATGAGCAGTTCTTC
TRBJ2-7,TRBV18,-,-,CASSPARSSYEQYF,TGTGCCAGCTCACCAGCCAGGAGCTCCTACGAGCAGTACTTC
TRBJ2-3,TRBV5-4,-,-,CASSLRGTDTQYF,TGTGCCAGCAGCTTGCGGGGGACAGATACGCAGTATTTT
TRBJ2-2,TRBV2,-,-,CASSRRETNTGELFF,TGTGCCAGCAGTCGCAGGGAAACAAACACCGGGGAGCTGTTTTTT
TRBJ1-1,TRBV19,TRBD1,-,CASSASRQGGTEAFF,TGTGCCAGTAGTGCGAGCCGACAGGGAGGGACTGAAGCTTTCTTT
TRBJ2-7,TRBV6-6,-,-,CASSYSGQFYEQYF,TGTGCCAGCAGTTATTCCGGACAGTTCTACGAGCAGTACTTC
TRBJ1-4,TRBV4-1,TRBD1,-,CASSQDRGETNEKLFF,TGCGCCAGCAGCCAAGACAGGGGGGAGACTAATGAAAAACTGTTTTTT
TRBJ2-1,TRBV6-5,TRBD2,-,CASSYGSGRVEQFF,TGTGCCAGCAGTTACGGCAGCGGGAGAGTGGAGCAGTTCTTC
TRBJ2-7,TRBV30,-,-,CAWTEGTYEQYF,TGTGCCTGGACCGAGGGAACCTACGAGCAGTACTTC
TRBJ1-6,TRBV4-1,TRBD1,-,CASSQEWRTGSNSPLHF,TGCGCCAGCAGCCAAGAATGGCGGACAGGGAGCAATTCACCCCTCCACTTT
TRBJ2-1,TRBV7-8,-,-,CASSLLADTYNEQFF,TGTGCCAGCAGCTTGCTTGCGGATACCTACAATGAGCAGTTCTTC
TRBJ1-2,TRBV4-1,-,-,CASSQESGYGYTF,TGCGCCAGCAGCCAAGAATCGGGCTATGGCTACACCTTC